These 27 T cell receptor beta chains originate from one sample sequenced in a study of blood T cell repertoires in COVID-19. TCRdb's table, derived via immunoSEQ multiplex PCR, lists solely in-frame clones and lacks some. The sample contains 100,000 to 150,000 clones, 92% of which appear only once. The sample comprised peripheral blood. These TCRs come from a man aged 50-59 years with COVID-19, enrolled during active disease.

The chain carries TRBV19 and TRBJ2-1; D unclear. The CDR3 runs to 12 residues. The germline V gene has CDR1 LNHDA and CDR2 SQIVND (reference sequence). V lost 3 bases, J lost 15 bases, and 15 bases lay in between. CDR3 sequence (DNA): TGTGCCAGTAGTATCTCGGCTAGTTCTCGGTTCTTC. Translating it yields CASSISASSRFF.

V gene TRBV19 combines with J gene TRBJ1-4, with D maybe TRBD1 (6 bases). CDR1 and CDR2 from the germline V gene are LNHDA and SQIVND (reference sequence). The CDR3 is 16 amino acids. Trimming cost V 7 bases and J 0 bases, with 15 bases left between them. CDR3 sequence (DNA): TGTGCCAGTACCATGACAGGTCCCGCAACTAATGAAAAACTGTTTTTT. Its protein product is CASTMTGPATNEKLFF. The variable domain in full, with the rest retrieved from reference TRBV19 and TRBJ1-4, is DGGITQSPKYLFRKEGQNVTLSCEQNLNHDAMYWYRQDPGQGLRLIYYSQIVNDFQKGDIAEGYSVSREKKESFPLTVTSAQKNPTAFYLCASTMTGPATNEKLFFGSGTQLSVL.

The chain uses TRBV4-1 and TRBJ2-1; 8 nucleotides line up with TRBD2. Germline-derived CDR1 and CDR2 are MGHRA and YSYEKL. Trimming at V came to 2 bases and at J to 4 bases, leaving 7 bases not matched to a gene. CDR3 length equals 16 residues. CDR3 residues: CASSQLVAGLYNEQFF. The CDR3 nucleotides are TGCGCCAGCAGCCAACTGGTAGCGGGATTGTACAATGAGCAGTTCTTC.

This chain uses TRBV29-1 with TRBJ2-1; 8 bases are a match to TRBD1. The V and J ends lost 3 bases and 9 bases, in that order; junction bases with no gene match: 19. The CDR3 covers 17 residues. CDR1 and CDR2 (germline): SQVTM, ANQGSEA. The CDR3 region is CSVELEGTGGFSFEQFF. The CDR3 bases are TGCAGCGTTGAGCTAGAAGGTACAGGGGGGTTTTCCTTTGAGCAGTTCTTC.

This sequence joins TRBV7-9 and TRBJ1-2; TRBD1 agrees at 8 bases. Germline V gene lookup returns CDR1 SEHNR and CDR2 FQNEAQ (reference sequence). The CDR3 has 16 residues. The trim removed 5 bases at V and 3 bases at J, leaving 11 bases unmatched. This CDR3 is CASSLFLNRGDYGYTF. DNA for the CDR3: TGTGCCAGCAGCCTGTTTCTGAACAGGGGGGACTATGGCTACACCTTC.

This rearrangement joins TRBV14 to TRBJ1-3; D perhaps matches TRBD1 (5 bases). The CDR3 length is 13 residues. Germline CDR1 and CDR2: SGHDN and FVKESK. Trimming took 1 base from V and 4 from J, leaving 5 bases between them. The CDR3 nucleotides are TGTGCCAGCAGCCAAGGGGGCGGAAACACCATATATTTT. Translated: CASSQGGGNTIYF.

The chain is built from TRBV3-1 (or the pseudogene TRBV3-2) and TRBJ2-2, with 11 bases fitting TRBD2. Germline assignment: CDR1 LGHDT and CDR2 YNNKEL (reference sequence). V lost 4 bases and J lost 5; bases outside the gene matches: 6. The CDR3 is made up of 16 amino acids. The CDR3 sequence: CASSRGLAGGTGELFF. The CDR3 DNA is TGTGCCAGCAGCCGTGGACTAGCGGGCGGGACCGGGGAGCTGTTTTTT.

Comments on this clone: The same CDR3 is also encoded by other DNA sequences in this sample. The chain combines TRBV9 with TRBJ2-1; 9 bases are a match to TRBD2. Germline CDR1 is SGDLS and CDR2 is YYNGEE. CDR3 length: 15 residues. The V segment lost 0 bases and the J segment 4 bases; nucleotides outside the gene matches: 2. The CDR3 DNA is TGTGCCAGCAGCGTAGGGCTAGCGGGGTACAATGAGCAGTTCTTC. Residues: CASSVGLAGYNEQFF. The full variable domain, its missing parts supplied by reference TRBV9 and TRBJ2-1, is DSGVTQTPKHLITATGQRVTLRCSPRSGDLSVYWYQQSLDQGLQFLIQYYNGEERAKGNILERFSAQQFPDLHSELNLSSLELGDSALYFCASSVGLAGYNEQFFGPGTRLTVL.

DNA for the CDR3: TGTGCCAGCTCACCCGGACAGGGTGGAAACACCATATATTTT. Amino acid sequence: CASSPGQGGNTIYF. This sequence joins TRBV18 and TRBJ1-3, with 8 bases matching TRBD1. Per germline, CDR1 KGHSH and CDR2 LQKENI. The CDR3 consists of 14 residues. Trimming took 3 bases from V and 3 from J; bases not matched to a gene: 1.

The V call is TRBV6-5, the J call TRBJ2-3, with TRBD1 matching over 7 bases. Germline V gene sequence: CDR1 MNHEY, CDR2 SVGAGI. This CDR3 contains 15 residues. Losses at the gene ends were 4 bases for V and 1 base for J; bases not matched to a gene: 5. CDR3: CASSFDGQGTDTQYF. CDR3 nucleotides: TGTGCCAGCAGTTTCGACGGACAGGGCACAGATACGCAGTATTTT.

The chain has TRBV9 and TRBJ1-6; D is unresolved. CDR3 length: 15 residues. Trimming took 0 bases from V and 3 from J, leaving 7 bases between them. Germline V gene sequence: CDR1 SGDLS, CDR2 YYNGEE. CDR3 residues: CASSVDGLYNSPLHF. The CDR3, as DNA: TGTGCCAGCAGCGTAGACGGTCTCTATAATTCACCCCTCCACTTT.

This clone has a handful of counts. The J gene is TRBJ2-2, the V gene TRBV5-1; TRBD1 is a possible D gene (5 bases). This CDR3 region has 14 residues. Germline CDR1 is SGHRS and CDR2 is YFSETQ. V lost 7 bases to trimming and J lost 2 bases, with 12 bases between them. The CDR3 is CASRPRENTGELFF. In DNA form, the CDR3 reads TGCGCCAGCCGGCCCAGGGAAAACACCGGGGAGCTGTTTTTT.

This clone has just one count. The genes are TRBV6-5 and TRBJ1-1, with D perhaps TRBD1 (6 bases). V dropped 2 bases and J dropped 0 bases, with 7 bases sitting between them. This CDR3 has 14 residues. Germline V lookup: CDR1 MNHEY, CDR2 SVGAGI. CDR3 loop: CASSYEGVNTEAFF. In DNA form, the CDR3 reads TGTGCCAGCAGTTACGAGGGGGTGAACACTGAAGCTTTCTTT.

The chain carries TRBV19 and TRBJ1-5; the match to TRBD1 covers 11 bases. The CDR3 is made up of 16 amino acids. The V gene's germline CDR1 is LNHDA and CDR2 SQIVND (reference sequence). The J segment lost 5 bases and the V segment lost 5 bases, leaving 8 bases of the junction unmatched. Here the CDR3 DNA reads TGTGCCAGTAGTCCCCCGGACAGGGGGCGTTATCAGCCCCAGCATTTT. Translated: CASSPPDRGRYQPQHF.

V and J are TRBV18 and TRBJ1-2; D is ambiguous. CDR1 and CDR2 (germline): KGHSH, LQKENI. Trimming stripped 3 bases from V and 0 bases from J, with 8 bases between. The CDR3 has 14 residues. The chain's CDR3 is CASSPGRTNYGYTF. DNA for the CDR3: TGTGCCAGCTCACCGGGCCGTACTAACTATGGCTACACCTTC.

V usage is TRBV29-1 and J usage is TRBJ2-3; 7 bases fit TRBD1. The germline V gene has CDR1 SQVTM and CDR2 ANQGSEA. CDR3 length: 14 residues. V gave up 7 bases and J gave up 1 base; unmatched junction bases: 8. Here the CDR3 reads CSARQGHGTDTQYF. CDR3 nucleotide sequence: TGCAGCGCCAGACAGGGTCACGGCACAGATACGCAGTATTTT.

The rearrangement uses TRBV11-1 and TRBJ2-1; no definite D call. The germline V gene has CDR1 SGHAT and CDR2 FQDESV (reference sequence). V lost 5 bases to trimming and J lost 6 bases, with 14 bases between them. The CDR3 has 14 amino acids. CDR3 coding DNA: TGTGCCAGCAGCCCCAATAGCCAGATCAATGAGCAGTTCTTC. This codes for CASSPNSQINEQFF.

This CDR3 reads CASRRPGLADNEQFF. The CDR3 DNA is TGTGCCAGCAGGCGCCCGGGACTAGCTGATAATGAGCAGTTCTTC. The chain carries TRBV27 and TRBJ2-1; 9 bases agree with TRBD2. Trimming removed 6 bases from V and 7 bases from J; junction bases left unmatched: 10. Germline CDR1 is MNHEY and CDR2 is SMNVEV (reference sequence). The CDR3 totals 15 residues.

The V call is TRBV6-5, the J call TRBJ1-3, with a possible D match to TRBD1 (6 bases). From germline, CDR1 is MNHEY and CDR2 SVGAGI. This CDR3 is built from 14 residues. V shed 6 bases and J shed 2 bases, with 11 bases lying between them. CDR3 nucleotide sequence: TGTGCCAGCAGGGCGACAGGTGCTGGAAACACCATATATTTT. As protein: CASRATGAGNTIYF.

The V call is TRBV6-2 or TRBV6-3, the J call TRBJ1-2; D possibly corresponds to TRBD1 (5 bases). CDR1 is MNHEY and CDR2 is SVGEGT in the germline V gene. The V end was cut by 5 bases, the J end by 8 bases, with 18 bases between. The CDR3 covers 14 residues. Written as DNA, the CDR3 is TGTGCCAGCAGTGACGGACCCTTTGGGGCAGGCTACACCTTC. Residues: CASSDGPFGAGYTF.

This chain joins TRBV7-9 and TRBJ1-5; tentative D call: TRBD1 (6 bases). Germline V gene lookup returns CDR1 SEHNR and CDR2 FQNEAQ (reference sequence). The CDR3 length is 16 residues. Trimming stripped 4 bases from V and 1 base from J, with 14 bases between. The CDR3 spells CASSYSGGLSNQPQHF. As DNA, the CDR3 is TGTGCCAGCAGCTACTCGGGGGGGCTCAGCAATCAGCCCCAGCATTTT.

The chain has TRBV19 and TRBJ1-1; possibly TRBD1 for D (6 bases). V dropped 8 bases and J dropped 1 base, with 14 bases sitting between them. CDR3 length: 14 amino acids. Germline V gene lookup returns CDR1 LNHDA and CDR2 SQIVND (reference sequence). The CDR3 loop reads CASGFRTENTEAFF. The CDR3 region has the DNA TGTGCCAGTGGGTTCAGGACAGAGAACACTGAAGCTTTCTTT.

V usage is TRBV29-1 and J usage is TRBJ2-7; no clear D gene. V shed 5 bases and J shed 0 bases, with 8 bases lying between them. Germline assignment: CDR1 SQVTM and CDR2 ANQGSEA. The CDR3 is 12 residues long. CDR3 protein: CSVLASSYEQYF. The CDR3 bases are TGCAGCGTTTTAGCTAGCTCCTACGAGCAGTACTTC.

This chain connects TRBV2 to TRBJ1-5; 9 nucleotides match TRBD1. Trimming cost V 6 bases and J 3 bases; bases outside gene matches: 6. CDR1 is SNHLY and CDR2 is FYNNEI in the germline V gene. The CDR3 totals 15 residues. CDR3 nucleotides: TGTGCCAGCAGGGGGACAGGGTCTTCCAATCAGCCCCAGCATTTT. It specifies CASRGTGSSNQPQHF.

This chain links TRBV3-1 (or the pseudogene TRBV3-2) with TRBJ1-1; D unresolved. This CDR3 spans 15 amino acids. The V gene's germline CDR1 is LGHDT and CDR2 YNNKEL (reference sequence). Trimming pared 4 bases from V and 4 bases from J, leaving 16 bases between. DNA for the CDR3: TGTGCCAGCAGCCGAGCCGGGTTCTCGGGCACTGAAGCTTTCTTT. It is translated as CASSRAGFSGTEAFF.

This clone appeared once. The chain joins TRBV5-3 to TRBJ2-5; D possibly corresponds to TRBD1 (5 bases). TRBV5-3 is known as an ORF, though its function is uncertain. The CDR3 spans 16 residues. Between the trimmed V and J ends, which lost 4 bases and 2 bases, there was a span of 18 bases. CDR3 sequence reads: CARSIQDPPFQETQYF. The CDR3 bases are TGTGCCAGAAGCATACAGGACCCCCCCTTTCAAGAGACCCAGTACTTC.

V is TRBV11-2 and J is TRBJ2-3; 9 bases fit TRBD1. CDR1 SGHAT and CDR2 FQNNGV come from the germline V gene. This CDR3 has 16 amino acids. V dropped 5 bases and J dropped 8; count of bases not matched to a gene: 14. For the CDR3, the DNA is TGTGCCAGCAGCCCCGCAACAGGGGGCGGGGGTGGTACGCAGTATTTT. Translating gives CASSPATGGGGGTQYF.